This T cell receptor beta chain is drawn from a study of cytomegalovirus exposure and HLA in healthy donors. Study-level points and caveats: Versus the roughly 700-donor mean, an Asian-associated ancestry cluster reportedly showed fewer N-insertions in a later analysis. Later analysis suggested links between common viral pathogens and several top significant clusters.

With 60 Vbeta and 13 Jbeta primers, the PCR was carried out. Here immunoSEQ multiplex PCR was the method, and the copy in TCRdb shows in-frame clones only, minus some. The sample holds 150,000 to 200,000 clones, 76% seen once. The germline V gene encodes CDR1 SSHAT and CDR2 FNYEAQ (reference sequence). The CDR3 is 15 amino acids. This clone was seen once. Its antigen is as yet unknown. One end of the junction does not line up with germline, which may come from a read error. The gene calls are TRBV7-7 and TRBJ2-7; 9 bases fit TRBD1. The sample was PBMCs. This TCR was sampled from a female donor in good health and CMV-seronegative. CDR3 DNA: TGTGCTAGCAGTATCGAACATGGACAGGGGAGTGAGCAGTACTTC. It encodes CASSIEHGQGSEQYF. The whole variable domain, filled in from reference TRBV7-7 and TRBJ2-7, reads GAGVSQSPRYKVTKRGQDVTLRCDPISSHATLYWYQQALGQGPEFLTYFNYEAQPDKSGLPSDRFSAERPEGSISTLTIQRTEQRDSAMYRCASSIEHGQGSEQYFGPGTRLTVT.